The T cell receptor beta chain under discussion was sequenced for a study of blood T cell repertoires in COVID-19. About the research overall: Donors in the United States, Italy and Spain gave samples during acute or convalescent COVID-19. PBMCs, B-cell-depleted T cells, or T cells were the source of the cDNA or gDNA that made up the material.

As processed by the authors: Amplification from reference gene primers served as the basis for estimated nucleated cell counts. Sequencing was performed with immunoSEQ multiplex PCR; in TCRdb, only in-frame clones are kept and a portion is missing. Clone size and the V and J calls come from that table; the DNA yielded D and trimming. The table shows 110,000 or so clones, with approximately 84% occurring only once. Germline V CDR1 and CDR2: SGHTA, FQGNSA. V lost 5 bases and J lost 2, with 9 bases in between. This CDR3 is built from 14 residues. The chain uses TRBV7-2 and TRBJ2-2; D remains unclear. The sequenced sample consisted of peripheral blood. The receptor was derived from a woman aged 40 to 50 with acute or convalescent COVID-19. This CDR3 is CASSLIYNTGELFF. The CDR3 bases are TGTGCCAGCAGCCTTATTTATAACACCGGGGAGCTGTTTTTT.